The source of this TCR beta chain is a study of blood T cell repertoires in COVID-19. CDR3 length: 12 residues. Germline CDR1 GTSNPN, CDR2 SVGIG (reference sequence). Deletions cut 2 bases from V and 11 bases from J, with 13 bases between. Assay: immunoSEQ multiplex PCR; the TCRdb copy retains only in-frame clones and omits some. The sample has roughly 250,000 clones; around nine tenths are singletons. The rearrangement uses TRBV30 and TRBJ1-5; D not resolved. Sequencing input: peripheral blood. The TCR was taken from a woman between 35 and 50 years old who had recovered from COVID-19. In nucleotides, the CDR3 is TGTGCCTGGAGTCGGGATTTTAGGGCCCAGCATTTT. Translating it yields CAWSRDFRAQHF.